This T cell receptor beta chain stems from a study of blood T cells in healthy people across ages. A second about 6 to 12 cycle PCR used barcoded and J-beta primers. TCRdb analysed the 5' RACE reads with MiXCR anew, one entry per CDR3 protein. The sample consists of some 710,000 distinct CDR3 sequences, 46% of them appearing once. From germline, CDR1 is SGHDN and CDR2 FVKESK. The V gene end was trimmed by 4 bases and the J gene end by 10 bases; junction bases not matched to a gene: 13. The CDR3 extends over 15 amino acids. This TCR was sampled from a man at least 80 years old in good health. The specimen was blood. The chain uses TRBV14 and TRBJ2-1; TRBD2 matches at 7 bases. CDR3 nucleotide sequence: TGTGCCAGCAGCCGACGGAGCGGGATGGGCTTGGAGCAGTTCTTC. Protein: CASSRRSGMGLEQFF.